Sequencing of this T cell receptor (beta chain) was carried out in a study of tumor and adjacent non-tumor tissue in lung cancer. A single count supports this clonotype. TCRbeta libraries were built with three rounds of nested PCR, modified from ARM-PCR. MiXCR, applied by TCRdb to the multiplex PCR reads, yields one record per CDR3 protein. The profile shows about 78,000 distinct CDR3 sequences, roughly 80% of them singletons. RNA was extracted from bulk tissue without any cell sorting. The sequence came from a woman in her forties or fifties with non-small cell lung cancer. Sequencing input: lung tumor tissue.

For the CDR3, the DNA is TGCAATGTTGAAGAAAGGCCGGGTGGCTACACCTTC. Amino acid sequence: CNVEERPGGYTF. The rearrangement joins TRBV29-1 to TRBJ1-2; D is uncertain. Looked up from germline, CDR1 is SQVTM and CDR2 is ANQGSEA. The CDR3 is made up of 12 amino acids.